Sequencing of this T cell receptor (beta chain) was carried out in a study of regulatory T cells in long-lasting Graves disease. This clonotype showed up many times. Antigen: not known. To make TCR beta libraries, researchers used iRepertoire HTBI primers and Arm-PCR of CDR3 regions. TCRdb reprocessed the multiplex PCR reads with MiXCR, giving one entry per CDR3 protein. The sample comprises around 460,000 distinct CDR3 sequences, under 25% of which are singletons, and around 7% rests with the top ten. Germline CDR1 MDHEN, CDR2 SYDVKM. V lost 4 bases to trimming and J lost 5 bases; unmatched junction nucleotides: 10. The CDR3 sequence is 15 residues long. Study results and limitations: Persistent patients had a count of shared public clonotypes (roughly 2,500) that exceeded that of new patients (approximately 1,000). It was peripheral blood alone, not thyroid tissue, that was studied. Accuracy could have been hurt by small sample size.

Time point in this sample: persistent/refractory GD, antithyroid drugs over 5 years with positive TRAb. PBMC-derived RNA was used for the TCR library. The collection involved drawing approximately 9 milliliters of peripheral blood into EDTA tubes. The chain has TRBV28 and TRBJ1-1; 7 bases are a match to TRBD1. The origin of this receptor is a female donor with Graves disease. Sequenced here: peripheral blood mononuclear cells (PBMCs), sampled when the disease was refractory, from a patient treated with antithyroid drugs. CDR3 nucleotide sequence: TGTGCCAGCAGTTCCGGGACAGAAGGGAAAACTGAAGCTTTCTTT. As protein: CASSSGTEGKTEAFF.